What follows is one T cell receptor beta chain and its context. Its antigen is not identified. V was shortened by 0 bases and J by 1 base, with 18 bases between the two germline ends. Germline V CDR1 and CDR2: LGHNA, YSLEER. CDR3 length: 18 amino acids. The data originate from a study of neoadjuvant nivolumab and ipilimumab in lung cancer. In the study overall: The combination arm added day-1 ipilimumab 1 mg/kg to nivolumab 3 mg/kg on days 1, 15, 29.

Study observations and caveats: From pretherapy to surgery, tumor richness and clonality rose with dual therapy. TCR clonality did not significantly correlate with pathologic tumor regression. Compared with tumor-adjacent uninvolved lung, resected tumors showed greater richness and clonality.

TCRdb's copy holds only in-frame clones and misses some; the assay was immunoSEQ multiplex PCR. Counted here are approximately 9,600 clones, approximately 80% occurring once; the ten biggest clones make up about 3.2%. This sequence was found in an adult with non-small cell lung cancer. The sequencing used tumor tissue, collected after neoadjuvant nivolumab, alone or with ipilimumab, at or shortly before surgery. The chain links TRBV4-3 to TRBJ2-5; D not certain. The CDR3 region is CASSQETLGLWGQETQYF. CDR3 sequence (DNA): TGCGCCAGCAGCCAAGAAACGCTCGGTTTGTGGGGCCAAGAGACCCAGTACTTC.